Listed below are T cell receptor beta chains from one sample, sequenced in a study of T cells in localized non-small cell lung cancer. The repertoire was sequenced with immunoSEQ multiplex PCR; TCRdb's copy has only in-frame clones and lacks some. The data contain around 54,000 clones, about nine tenths of them seen just once; the ten biggest clones take up 15% to 20%. This specimen was peripheral blood, taken before any cancer treatment. The origin of the receptors is a male donor aged 60 or older with stage III squamous cell lung carcinoma. The CDR3 runs from the conserved cysteine through the conserved F or W. Fields, in order: clone size, D gene, V gene, J gene, CDR3 protein, CDR3 DNA. The D gene is left open where the match is weak. Clone size, where shown, is once, few, many, or a class for clones that have expanded.

NA	NA	TRBV10-3	TRBJ1-1	CAISGTATEAFF	TGTGCCATCAGTGGCACTGCCACTGAAGCTTTCTTT
NA	NA	TRBV10-3	TRBJ2-2	CAIRDRPTGELFF	TGTGCCATCAGGGACAGACCCACCGGGGAGCTGTTTTTT
NA	TRBD2	TRBV10-3	TRBJ2-7	CAISGGLGEGEQYF	TGTGCCATCAGTGGGGGCCTTGGGGAGGGCGAGCAGTACTTC
NA	TRBD2	TRBV19	TRBJ2-7	CASGGGKGLIYEQYF	TGTGCCAGTGGCGGGGGGAAGGGATTGATCTACGAGCAGTACTTC
NA	TRBD2	TRBV9	TRBJ2-3	CASSVPHIAGGTDTQYF	TGTGCCAGCAGCGTGCCCCACATAGCGGGGGGCACAGATACGCAGTATTTT
few	TRBD1	TRBV9	TRBJ1-2	CASSVGDRVSYGYTF	TGTGCCAGCAGCGTAGGGGACAGGGTTTCCTATGGCTACACCTTC
NA	TRBD1	TRBV15	TRBJ1-5	CATSREGTGGVSQPQHF	TGTGCCACCAGCAGAGAAGGGACAGGGGGCGTAAGTCAGCCCCAGCATTTT
NA	NA	TRBV14	TRBJ1-5	CASSQEGAQRVQPQHF	TGTGCCAGCAGCCAAGAAGGGGCCCAGAGGGTTCAGCCCCAGCATTTT
NA	NA	TRBV11-1	TRBJ1-1	CASSLGGNTEAFF	TGTGCCAGCAGCTTAGGGGGGAACACTGAAGCTTTCTTT
NA	NA	TRBV10-3	TRBJ1-4	CAIRPGLSNEKLFF	TGTGCCATCAGACCAGGGCTCTCTAATGAAAAACTGTTTTTT
NA	NA	TRBV7-2	TRBJ2-3	CASSLAFSDTQYF	TGTGCCAGCAGCTTAGCTTTTTCAGATACGCAGTATTTT
once	NA	TRBV5-1	TRBJ2-4	CASSLGGNSIQYF	TGCGCCAGCAGCTTGGGGGGAAATAGCATTCAGTACTTC
NA	NA	TRBV6-5	TRBJ2-6	CASSGSGANVLTF	TGTGCCAGCTCAGGGTCTGGGGCCAACGTCCTGACTTTC
once	TRBD1	TRBV7-3	TRBJ2-6	CASSGRDSKSGANVLTF	TGTGCCAGCAGCGGCCGGGACAGTAAATCGGGGGCCAACGTCCTGACTTTC
NA	TRBD2	TRBV4-1	TRBJ2-1	CASSHGTSGSYNEQFF	TGCGCCAGCAGCCACGGGACTAGCGGATCCTACAATGAGCAGTTCTTC
NA	NA	TRBV27	TRBJ1-1	CASRPGKGFGTEAFF	TGTGCCAGCAGACCCGGGAAGGGGTTTGGAACTGAAGCTTTCTTT
NA	NA	TRBV2	TRBJ2-5	CASRRRGTTKQETQYF	TGTGCCAGCAGAAGAAGGGGGACTACCAAACAAGAGACCCAGTACTTC
NA	NA	TRBV11-3	TRBJ2-2	CASRQKGGTGELFF	TGTGCCAGCAGACAGAAGGGGGGCACCGGGGAGCTGTTTTTT
NA	NA	TRBV30	TRBJ2-7	CAWSGGGLTYEQYF	TGTGCCTGGAGTGGGGGGGGCCTTACCTACGAGCAGTACTTC
NA	NA	TRBV20-1	TRBJ2-7	CSASSGEEQYF	TGCAGTGCTAGTTCAGGGGAAGAGCAGTACTTC
NA	NA	TRBV27	TRBJ2-7	CASSLTVGHDEQYF	TGTGCCAGCAGTTTGACAGTGGGGCACGACGAGCAGTACTTC
NA	NA	TRBV28	TRBJ1-2	CASTGGTVYGYTF	TGTGCCAGCACCGGGGGGACGGTCTATGGCTACACCTTC
NA	TRBD2	TRBV5-8	TRBJ2-5	CASSLEGSGRAQETQYF	TGTGCCAGCAGCTTGGAGGGTAGCGGGAGGGCCCAAGAGACCCAGTACTTC
NA	NA	TRBV27	TRBJ2-3	CASSLSSTDTQYF	TGTGCCAGCAGTTTATCCTCCACAGATACGCAGTATTTT
NA	NA	TRBV10-3	TRBJ2-7	CAISPDRNYEQYF	TGTGCCATCAGCCCGGACAGAAACTACGAGCAGTACTTC
NA	NA	TRBV5-6	TRBJ2-3	CASSLGLGDTDTQYF	TGTGCCAGCAGCTTGGGACTAGGTGACACAGATACGCAGTATTTT
once	TRBD1	TRBV18	TRBJ2-5	CASSPRDRSQETQYF	TGTGCCAGCTCCCCGAGGGACAGGAGCCAAGAGACCCAGTACTTC
NA	NA	TRBV7-6	TRBJ2-5	CASSLYVDQETQYF	TGTGCCAGCAGCTTATATGTGGATCAAGAGACCCAGTACTTC
once	NA	TRBV7-9	TRBJ2-3	CASSSGTDYTDTQYF	TGTGCCAGCAGCTCCGGGACGGATTACACAGATACGCAGTATTTT
NA	NA	TRBV5-8	TRBJ1-6	CASPSASSYNSPLHF	TGTGCCAGCCCCTCGGCGAGCTCCTATAATTCACCCCTCCACTTT
NA	NA	TRBV6-6	TRBJ1-2	CASSYRYGYTF	TGTGCCAGCAGTTATCGCTATGGCTACACCTTC
NA	NA	TRBV4-1	TRBJ2-7	CASSQGRDYEQYF	TGCGCCAGCAGCCAAGGCAGGGACTACGAGCAGTACTTC
NA	TRBD1	TRBV6-6	TRBJ1-2	CASVARDRDYGYTF	TGTGCCAGCGTCGCCCGGGACAGGGACTATGGCTACACCTTC
NA	NA	TRBV6-5	TRBJ1-1	CASTRTAPWGTEAFF	TGTGCCAGCACCCGGACAGCACCGTGGGGCACTGAAGCTTTCTTT
NA	TRBD1	TRBV7-9	TRBJ2-7	CASCRDRGDEQYF	TGTGCCAGCTGCCGGGACAGGGGCGACGAGCAGTACTTC
NA	NA	TRBV7-2	TRBJ2-7	CASSLVRGIGNEQYF	TGTGCCAGCAGCTTAGTAAGAGGGATCGGGAACGAGCAGTACTTC